A single sample is the source of the 12 T cell receptor beta chains below, sequenced in a study of blood T cell repertoires in COVID-19. Profiling relied on immunoSEQ multiplex PCR, and the TCRdb table lists in-frame clones only, not all of them. The sample contains 220,000 or so clones, around 88% of which appear only once. Sequences were obtained from PBMCs or T cells enriched from blood (not recorded which). Receptor source: a woman aged 50 to 60 who had recovered from COVID-19.

The gene calls are TRBV5-1 and TRBJ2-7; D possibly corresponds to TRBD1 (6 bases). V lost 7 bases and J 0 bases, leaving 17 bases between the germline ends. Germline V gene lookup returns CDR1 SGHRS and CDR2 YFSETQ. The CDR3 is made up of 15 amino acids. Here the CDR3 reads CASSPRSRGSYEQYF. DNA of the CDR3: TGCGCCAGCTCCCCACGAAGCAGGGGCTCCTACGAGCAGTACTTC.

This clone occurred a few times. The chain combines TRBV9 with TRBJ2-3; possible D gene TRBD2, 6 bases. Germline CDR1 reads SGDLS; CDR2 reads YYNGEE. Trimming took off 1 base at V and 5 bases at J, with 11 bases between the two ends. The CDR3 has 14 residues. DNA of the CDR3: TGTGCCAGCAGCGTATGGGGTAGCGGAGATACGCAGTATTTT. Amino acids: CASSVWGSGDTQYF.

The sample holds a few counts of this clone. The chain combines TRBV2 with TRBJ1-6, with D hard to call. The germline V gene has CDR1 SNHLY and CDR2 FYNNEI. This CDR3 is built from 14 residues. The V gene lost 3 bases and the J gene lost 7 bases, with 10 bases spanning the gap. The CDR3: CASSDLRRNSPLHF. The CDR3 DNA reads as TGTGCCAGCAGTGATCTGCGGAGAAATTCACCCCTCCACTTT.

V and J are TRBV19 and TRBJ2-1; D gene ambiguous. The length of the CDR3 is 15 residues. Trimming pared 3 bases from V and 2 bases from J, leaving 11 bases between. CDR1 is LNHDA and CDR2 is SQIVND in the germline V gene (reference sequence). The DNA of the CDR3 is TGTGCCAGTAGTATCCGTGGCGGTACCTACAATGAGCAGTTCTTC. Its translation is CASSIRGGTYNEQFF.

V and J are TRBV19 and TRBJ1-6; D may be TRBD1 (6 bases). V dropped 5 bases and J dropped 4 bases, with 12 bases sitting between them. The CDR3 is made up of 15 amino acids. Germline-derived CDR1 and CDR2 are LNHDA and SQIVND (reference sequence). CDR3 sequence reads: CASSLPGAYNSPLHF. The CDR3 region has the DNA TGTGCCAGTAGTCTCCCAGGGGCTTATAATTCACCCCTCCACTTT. The full variable domain, with the rest looked up from reference TRBV19 and TRBJ1-6, is DGGITQSPKYLFRKEGQNVTLSCEQNLNHDAMYWYRQDPGQGLRLIYYSQIVNDFQKGDIAEGYSVSREKKESFPLTVTSAQKNPTAFYLCASSLPGAYNSPLHFGNGTRLTVT.

V usage is TRBV28 and J usage is TRBJ2-7; 10 nucleotides align to TRBD2. CDR3 length: 15 amino acids. V lost 6 bases, J lost 3 bases, and 8 bases stayed unmatched. Germline assignment: CDR1 MDHEN and CDR2 SYDVKM. For the CDR3, the DNA is TGTGCCAGCAGAATCGCGGGACTAGCGCACTACGAGCAGTACTTC. It codes for CASRIAGLAHYEQYF.

The chain links TRBV5-1 to TRBJ2-1; 11 nucleotides line up with TRBD2. CDR3 length: 18 residues. Germline values: CDR1 SGHRS, CDR2 YFSETQ. V shed 0 bases, J shed 0 bases, and the junction held 5 bases outside the gene matches. The CDR3 reads CASSLGLAGLSSYNEQFF. The CDR3 region has the DNA TGCGCCAGCAGCTTGGGACTAGCGGGACTGAGCTCCTACAATGAGCAGTTCTTC.

This CDR3 is CASSRDSLYGYTF. The CDR3 nucleotides are TGTGCCAGCAGCCGAGACAGCCTCTATGGCTACACCTTC. This chain connects TRBV5-8 to TRBJ1-2, with a tentative D call TRBD1 (5 bases). With 4 bases removed from V and 4 bases from J, the gap between germline ends came to 11 bases. From germline, CDR1 is SGHTS and CDR2 YDEGEE. There are 13 residues in the CDR3.

V is TRBV4-3 and J is TRBJ1-6; TRBD1 matches at 8 bases. V shed 1 base and J 9 bases; nucleotides not matched to a gene: 8. The CDR3 spans 16 residues. Germline V CDR1 and CDR2: LGHNA, YSLEER. The CDR3 protein is CASSQGTGLTSSPLHF. CDR3 coding DNA: TGCGCCAGCAGCCAAGGGACAGGGCTCACGTCTTCACCCCTCCACTTT.

The V call is TRBV19, the J call TRBJ1-1, with TRBD1 matching over 8 bases. CDR3 length equals 14 residues. The germline V gene encodes CDR1 LNHDA and CDR2 SQIVND (reference sequence). J was trimmed by 11 bases and V by 2 bases; bases with no gene match: 10. CDR3 in amino acids: CASSIKTGTGGAFF. CDR3 DNA sequence: TGTGCCAGTAGTATAAAGACCGGGACAGGAGGCGCTTTCTTT.

This clone turned up a few times. The CDR3 protein is CAWSSWGLSGNQPQHF. CDR3 nucleotides: TGTGCCTGGAGTTCCTGGGGACTCTCAGGCAATCAGCCCCAGCATTTT. The chain is built from TRBV30 and TRBJ1-5; tentatively, D is TRBD1 (5 bases). This CDR3 is 16 amino acids long. V was pared by 2 bases and J by 2 bases, with 16 bases between. The germline gives CDR1 GTSNPN, CDR2 SVGIG (reference sequence). The full variable domain, rest sourced from reference TRBV30 and TRBJ1-5, is SQTIHQWPATLVQPVGSPLSLECTVEGTSNPNLYWYRQAAGRGLQLLFYSVGIGQISSEVPQNLSASRPQDRQFILSSKKLLLSDSGFYLCAWSSWGLSGNQPQHFGDGTRLSIL.

This clone was seen more than once but under ten times. The same CDR3 also results from other DNA sequences found in this sample. The gene calls are TRBV4-3 and TRBJ2-1, with a possible D match to TRBD2 (5 bases). The CDR3 extends over 17 amino acids. V was cut by 5 bases and J by 7 bases, with 24 bases left in between. Germline lookup yields CDR1 LGHNA and CDR2 YSLEER. The CDR3 DNA reads as TGCGCCAGCAGCTACTATTCCTCGGTGGGCCCGGGGAATGAGCAGTTCTTC. Protein: CASSYYSSVGPGNEQFF.